These T cell receptor beta chains were read from a single sample in a study of blood T cell repertoires in COVID-19. TCRdb's copy holds only in-frame clones and misses some; the assay was immunoSEQ multiplex PCR. The table lists some 130,000 clones, 88% of them singletons. The material sequenced was peripheral blood. Every receptor here comes from a man aged 45-65 years with acute or convalescent COVID-19. Both conserved end residues are part of each CDR3. A D gene is named only where the DNA matches it firmly. Only some rows state a clone size, as once, few, many or a class for expanded clones.

CDR3aa: CASRTPGLMNTEAFF; CDR3nt: TGTGCCAGTAGAACGCCGGGACTGATGAACACTGAAGCTTTCTTT; j_gene: TRBJ1-1; abundance: once; d_gene: .; v_gene: TRBV19
CDR3aa: CSVAGEYSRDSGANVLTF; CDR3nt: TGCAGCGTTGCTGGCGAATATTCGAGGGATTCTGGGGCCAACGTCCTGACTTTC; j_gene: TRBJ2-6; abundance: .; d_gene: .; v_gene: TRBV29-1
CDR3aa: CAASRGGGYTEAFF; CDR3nt: TGTGCCGCCTCTCGAGGAGGGGGCTACACTGAAGCTTTCTTT; j_gene: TRBJ1-1; abundance: .; d_gene: TRBD1; v_gene: TRBV10-3
CDR3aa: CASSLSTDAEAFF; CDR3nt: TGTGCCAGCAGTTTATCAACAGACGCAGAGGCTTTCTTT; j_gene: TRBJ1-1; abundance: .; d_gene: .; v_gene: TRBV28
CDR3aa: CASSLGAVGAAYEQYF; CDR3nt: TGTGCCAGCAGTTTGGGGGCCGTAGGGGCCGCTTACGAGCAGTACTTC; j_gene: TRBJ2-7; abundance: .; d_gene: .; v_gene: TRBV28
CDR3aa: CATSSASGVGYNEQFF; CDR3nt: TGTGCCACCAGCAGCGCCTCGGGGGTGGGATACAATGAGCAGTTCTTC; j_gene: TRBJ2-1; abundance: once; d_gene: .; v_gene: TRBV15
CDR3aa: CASSLASLNTGELFF; CDR3nt: TGCGCCAGCAGCTTGGCCTCCCTCAACACCGGGGAGCTGTTTTTT; j_gene: TRBJ2-2; abundance: .; d_gene: .; v_gene: TRBV5-1
CDR3aa: CASSHPDRVNIQYF; CDR3nt: TGTGCCAGCAGCCACCCGGACAGAGTAAACATTCAGTACTTC; j_gene: TRBJ2-4; abundance: .; d_gene: .; v_gene: TRBV3-1/TRBV3-2
CDR3aa: CASSNRQGTQYF; CDR3nt: TGTGCCAGCTCCAATCGACAGGGTACGCAGTATTTT; j_gene: TRBJ2-3; abundance: few; d_gene: TRBD1; v_gene: TRBV11-2
CDR3aa: CASSLPGTAYTF; CDR3nt: TGTGCCAGCAGCCTCCCCGGGACAGCTTACACCTTC; j_gene: TRBJ1-2; abundance: .; d_gene: TRBD1; v_gene: TRBV3-1/TRBV3-2
CDR3aa: CASSPPEGDHSQPQHF; CDR3nt: TGTGCCAGCTCACCACCGGAAGGGGATCATAGTCAGCCCCAGCATTTT; j_gene: TRBJ1-5; abundance: .; d_gene: .; v_gene: TRBV18
CDR3aa: CASSQDPGFGNGYTF; CDR3nt: TGTGCCAGCAGCCAAGATCCCGGGTTCGGAAATGGCTACACCTTC; j_gene: TRBJ1-2; abundance: .; d_gene: .; v_gene: TRBV3-1/TRBV3-2
CDR3aa: CASSTATLYQPQHF; CDR3nt: TGTGCCAGCAGTACGGCGACACTTTATCAGCCCCAGCATTTT; j_gene: TRBJ1-5; abundance: once; d_gene: .; v_gene: TRBV28
CDR3aa: CASSEGGAGWDTEAFF; CDR3nt: TGTGCCAGCAGTGAAGGCGGGGCAGGGTGGGACACTGAAGCTTTCTTT; j_gene: TRBJ1-1; abundance: .; d_gene: .; v_gene: TRBV6-1
CDR3aa: CASSSQGLNEQFF; CDR3nt: TGTGCCAGCAGCTCTCAGGGACTCAATGAGCAGTTCTTC; j_gene: TRBJ2-1; abundance: .; d_gene: .; v_gene: TRBV2
CDR3aa: CASSFRPREGGKNTEAFF; CDR3nt: TGCGCCAGCAGCTTTCGACCACGGGAGGGGGGGAAGAACACTGAAGCTTTCTTT; j_gene: TRBJ1-1; abundance: .; d_gene: .; v_gene: TRBV5-1
CDR3aa: CASSLSQGALTNYGYTF; CDR3nt: TGTGCCAGCAGTTTATCTCAGGGGGCCCTTACTAACTATGGCTACACCTTC; j_gene: TRBJ1-2; abundance: .; d_gene: TRBD1; v_gene: TRBV28
CDR3aa: CASRRGIVNTEAFF; CDR3nt: TGTGCCAGCAGAAGGGGGATTGTGAACACTGAAGCTTTCTTT; j_gene: TRBJ1-1; abundance: .; d_gene: .; v_gene: TRBV9
CDR3aa: CASSSQVARAEAFF; CDR3nt: TGTGCCAGCAGTTCACAGGTTGCCCGGGCTGAAGCTTTCTTT; j_gene: TRBJ1-1; abundance: .; d_gene: .; v_gene: TRBV27
CDR3aa: CASSPPGRGGEAFF; CDR3nt: TGTGCCAGCTCACCACCAGGGCGGGGAGGCGAAGCTTTCTTT; j_gene: TRBJ1-1; abundance: .; d_gene: .; v_gene: TRBV18
CDR3aa: CASSEYGFRGPQHF; CDR3nt: TGTGCCAGCAGTGAATATGGGTTTCGGGGGCCCCAGCATTTT; j_gene: TRBJ1-5; abundance: .; d_gene: .; v_gene: TRBV25-1
CDR3aa: CASSLGLAGISTDTQYF; CDR3nt: TGCGCCAGCAGCCTTGGACTAGCGGGAATTAGCACAGATACGCAGTATTTT; j_gene: TRBJ2-3; abundance: .; d_gene: TRBD2; v_gene: TRBV5-1
CDR3aa: CASRPRTGNYEQYF; CDR3nt: TGTGCCAGCAGACCCCGGACAGGGAATTACGAGCAGTACTTC; j_gene: TRBJ2-7; abundance: .; d_gene: TRBD1; v_gene: TRBV27
CDR3aa: CASSVAGQGAGNTEAFF; CDR3nt: TGTGCCAGCAGCGTAGCCGGACAGGGGGCGGGGAACACTGAAGCTTTCTTT; j_gene: TRBJ1-1; abundance: .; d_gene: TRBD1; v_gene: TRBV9
CDR3aa: CASGGRGLTETQYF; CDR3nt: TGTGCCTCAGGGGGCAGGGGGTTGACAGAGACCCAGTACTTC; j_gene: TRBJ2-5; abundance: .; d_gene: TRBD1; v_gene: TRBV30
CDR3aa: CASTPSRETQYF; CDR3nt: TGTGCCAGCACCCCCTCGAGGGAGACCCAGTACTTC; j_gene: TRBJ2-5; abundance: .; d_gene: .; v_gene: TRBV6-5
CDR3aa: CASSQVKGNKLFF; CDR3nt: TGTGCCAGCAGCCAAGTTAAGGGGAATAAACTGTTTTTT; j_gene: TRBJ1-4; abundance: .; d_gene: .; v_gene: TRBV4-2
CDR3aa: CASSDVEGRKTPLHF; CDR3nt: TGTGCCAGCAGTGACGTGGAGGGGCGGAAGACACCCCTCCACTTT; j_gene: TRBJ1-6; abundance: .; d_gene: .; v_gene: TRBV25-1
CDR3aa: CASSRKAHRAGTGRYQPQHF; CDR3nt: TGCGCCAGCAGTCGTAAAGCCCATAGGGCGGGGACAGGGAGGTATCAGCCCCAGCATTTT; j_gene: TRBJ1-5; abundance: .; d_gene: TRBD1; v_gene: TRBV23-1
CDR3aa: CASSAPGTSKDTQYF; CDR3nt: TGTGCCAGCAGCGCGCCCGGGACTAGCAAAGATACGCAGTATTTT; j_gene: TRBJ2-3; abundance: .; d_gene: TRBD2; v_gene: TRBV11-3
CDR3aa: CASSAGTVLYHSGNTIYF; CDR3nt: TGTGCCAGCAGCGCGGGGACGGTACTTTATCACTCTGGAAACACCATATATTTT; j_gene: TRBJ1-3; abundance: .; d_gene: .; v_gene: TRBV5-6
CDR3aa: CASSLDSRNTEAFF; CDR3nt: TGCGCCAGCAGCTTGGATTCTAGGAACACTGAAGCTTTCTTT; j_gene: TRBJ1-1; abundance: .; d_gene: .; v_gene: TRBV5-1
CDR3aa: CASRTKGTAYGYTF; CDR3nt: TGTGCCAGTAGAACAAAGGGGACAGCCTATGGCTACACCTTC; j_gene: TRBJ1-2; abundance: .; d_gene: TRBD1; v_gene: TRBV19